Presented here are 21 T cell receptor beta chains from one specimen sequenced in a study of cytomegalovirus exposure and HLA in healthy donors. Primers: 60 Vbeta forward and 13 Jbeta reverse. Produced via immunoSEQ multiplex PCR; TCRdb's table is partial and in-frame only. Altogether around 140,000 clones are present, about 74% being singletons, with the ten largest covering around 13%. Sequencing input: PBMCs. These receptors all stem from a man aged 40-49 years in good health and CMV-seropositive.

This clone was counted between two and nine times. The V call is TRBV2, the J call TRBJ2-5; weak D call: TRBD2 (5 bases). Germline V gives CDR1 SNHLY, CDR2 FYNNEI. CDR3 length: 13 amino acids. Trimming shortened V by 10 bases and J by 3 bases, and 15 bases separated the two germline ends. In DNA form, the CDR3 reads TGTGCCACCACGGAAGAGGGAAAAGAGACCCAGTACTTC. It codes for CATTEEGKETQYF.

The gene calls are TRBV7-9 and TRBJ2-2; TRBD2 aligns across 9 bases. Germline-derived CDR1 and CDR2 are SEHNR and FQNEAQ (reference sequence). The CDR3 runs to 16 residues. The V and J ends lost 5 bases and 4 bases, in that order; junction bases with no gene match: 8. This chain's CDR3 is CASSPSSGRVTGELFF. In DNA form, the CDR3 reads TGTGCCAGCAGCCCTAGTAGCGGGAGAGTCACCGGGGAGCTGTTTTTT. The complete variable domain, with remaining parts taken from reference TRBV7-9 and TRBJ2-2, reads DTGVSQNPRHKITKRGQNVTFRCDPISEHNRLYWYRQTLGQGPEFLTYFQNEAQLEKSRLLSDRFSAERPKGSFSTLEIQRTEQGDSAMYLCASSPSSGRVTGELFFGEGSRLTVL.

J is TRBJ2-7 and V is TRBV5-5; weak D call: TRBD1 (6 bases). This CDR3 has 14 amino acids. V lost 2 bases to trimming and J lost 2 bases, with 11 bases between them. Germline values: CDR1 SGHKS, CDR2 YYEKEE (reference sequence). This CDR3 reads CASSFDRRTYEQYF. The CDR3 DNA reads TGTGCCAGCAGCTTCGACAGGAGGACCTACGAGCAGTACTTC. Variable domain in full (rest from reference TRBV5-5 and TRBJ2-7): DAGVTQSPTHLIKTRGQQVTLRCSPISGHKSVSWYQQVLGQGPQFIFQYYEKEERGRGNFPDRFSARQFPNYSSELNVNALLLGDSALYLCASSFDRRTYEQYFGPGTRLTVT.

V usage is TRBV28 and J usage is TRBJ1-2; D perhaps matches TRBD1 (6 bases). The CDR3 runs 14 residues. The V end lost 10 bases, the J end lost 4 bases, and 19 bases lay between the germline ends. Germline V CDR1 and CDR2: MDHEN, SYDVKM. The CDR3 DNA reads TGTGCCACATTAAAGGGGGGGGACCGCTATGGCTACACCTTC. Encoded protein: CATLKGGDRYGYTF.

The chain recombines TRBV10-1 with TRBJ2-7; 9 bases align to TRBD1. This CDR3 is built from 15 residues. Germline V gives CDR1 WNHNN, CDR2 SYGVQD (reference sequence). V trimming: 0 bases; J trimming: 9 bases; junction bases outside the gene matches: 9. CDR3 sequence reads: CASSESTGGLKGQYF. Here the CDR3 DNA reads TGCGCCAGCAGTGAGTCCACAGGGGGCTTGAAAGGGCAGTACTTC.

The rearrangement uses TRBV27 and TRBJ2-7; D perhaps matches TRBD2 (6 bases). The ends were cut back, 6 bases at V and 5 bases at J, with 11 bases in the middle. CDR1 is MNHEY, CDR2 SMNVEV, per germline (reference sequence). This CDR3 spans 12 amino acids. The CDR3 DNA sequence: TGTGCCAGCAGGGGGGGTCGGAACGAGCAGTACTTC. It is translated as CASRGGRNEQYF.

The CDR3 here is CASSALAGGPRDTQYF. CDR3 in DNA: TGTGCCAGCAGCGCACTAGCGGGAGGGCCCAGAGATACGCAGTATTTT. This chain joins TRBV5-8 and TRBJ2-3; 13 nucleotides match TRBD2. The J segment lost 5 bases and the V segment lost 4 bases, leaving 7 bases of the junction unmatched. Looked up from germline, CDR1 is SGHTS and CDR2 is YDEGEE. This CDR3 spans 16 amino acids.

CDR3 loop: CASSLSRGDYNEQFF. The CDR3 DNA reads TGTGCCAGCAGTTTATCTCGGGGGGACTACAATGAGCAGTTCTTC. The chain carries TRBV27 and TRBJ2-1; TRBD2 matches at 7 bases. V dropped 0 bases and J dropped 3; count of bases not matched to a gene: 2. The length of the CDR3 is 15 residues. In germline, CDR1 is MNHEY, CDR2 SMNVEV (reference sequence).

The chain couples TRBV5-1 to TRBJ2-5; no reliable D call. The DNA end is more similar to TRBJ2-7, so the J call may be wrong. Looked up from germline, CDR1 is SGHRS and CDR2 is YFSETQ. CDR3 size: 12 residues. This CDR3 reads CASSLGGYEQYF. In DNA form, the CDR3 reads TGCGCCAGCAGCTTGGGAGGTTACGAGCAGTACTTC.

The rearrangement links TRBV11-2 to TRBJ1-1, with D maybe TRBD1 (6 bases). The CDR3 sequence is 13 residues long. Trimming took 5 bases from V and 11 from J, leaving 18 bases between them. In germline, CDR1 is SGHAT, CDR2 FQNNGV. In DNA form, the CDR3 reads TGTGCCAGCAGCCATGCTAGGGGGAGATTGGCTTTCTTT. Translating it yields CASSHARGRLAFF.

This chain connects TRBV19 to TRBJ2-7, with 10 bases lining up with TRBD2. This CDR3 comprises 15 residues. Trimming at V came to 5 bases and at J to 3 bases, leaving 7 bases not matched to a gene. CDR1 is LNHDA and CDR2 is SQIVND in the germline V gene (reference sequence). This CDR3 is CASSLRTSGNYEQYF. CDR3 coding DNA: TGTGCCAGTAGTCTCAGGACTAGCGGAAACTACGAGCAGTACTTC.

The J gene is TRBJ1-2, the V gene TRBV28; TRBD1 matches 8 bases. The CDR3 spans 15 residues. CDR1 and CDR2 (germline): MDHEN, SYDVKM. The ends lost 4 bases at V and 7 bases at J; junction bases unmatched: 11. CDR3 nucleotide sequence: TGTGCCAGCAGTTGGGGGACAGGACGGTCTAGTGGCTACACCTTC. Translating it yields CASSWGTGRSSGYTF.

The chain uses TRBV5-1 and TRBJ2-7; 9 bases match TRBD1. Germline V gene data show CDR1 as SGHRS and CDR2 as YFSETQ. The CDR3 has 15 residues. J lost 6 bases, V lost 2 bases, and 9 bases had no gene match. CDR3 coding DNA: TGCGCCAGCAGCTTCACCGGGACAGGGTGGGGCGAGCAGTACTTC. It yields the protein CASSFTGTGWGEQYF. The whole variable domain, filled in from reference TRBV5-1 and TRBJ2-7, reads KAGVTQTPRYLIKTRGQQVTLSCSPISGHRSVSWYQQTPGQGLQFLFEYFSETQRNKGNFPGRFSGRQFSNSRSEMNVSTLELGDSALYLCASSFTGTGWGEQYFGPGTRLTVT.

J is TRBJ2-3 and V is TRBV10-3; TRBD2 agrees at 12 bases. Per germline, CDR1 ENHRY and CDR2 SYGVKD. The CDR3 runs to 14 residues. Germline trimming cut 8 bases from V and 4 bases from J; bases unmatched to any gene: 4. The CDR3 here is CAIATSGSSDTQYF. The CDR3 nucleotides are TGTGCCATCGCGACTAGCGGGAGTTCAGATACGCAGTATTTT.

V is TRBV9 and J is TRBJ2-1; TRBD1 is a possible D gene (6 bases). The CDR3 loop spans 15 amino acids. Germline V CDR1 and CDR2: SGDLS, YYNGEE. V was trimmed by 4 bases and J by 0 bases, leaving 11 bases between them. CDR3 DNA: TGTGCCAGCAGCACGACAGGATCCTCCTACAATGAGCAGTTCTTC. Its protein product is CASSTTGSSYNEQFF.

This chain links TRBV18 with TRBJ2-5, with TRBD1 matching over 9 bases. The germline V gene encodes CDR1 KGHSH and CDR2 LQKENI. The CDR3 extends over 15 amino acids. V was pared by 5 bases and J by 5 bases, with 9 bases of the junction left unmatched. CDR3 protein: CASSKTGGAGETQYF. The CDR3 DNA is TGTGCCAGCTCAAAAACAGGGGGCGCCGGGGAGACCCAGTACTTC.

This chain uses TRBV7-8 with TRBJ2-3, with D hard to call. Trimming shortened V by 5 bases and J by 0 bases, and 12 bases separated the two germline ends. The germline V gene encodes CDR1 SGHVS and CDR2 FQNEAQ. The CDR3 is 15 residues long. The CDR3 DNA sequence: TGTGCCAGCAGCGCTAGAGGATCTAGCACAGATACGCAGTATTTT. Translating gives CASSARGSSTDTQYF. The full variable domain, completed using reference TRBV7-8 and TRBJ2-3, is GAGVSQSPRYKVAKRGQDVALRCDPISGHVSLFWYQQALGQGPEFLTYFQNEAQLDKSGLPSDRFFAERPEGSVSTLKIQRTQQEDSAVYLCASSARGSSTDTQYFGPGTRLTVL.

This chain links TRBV5-1 with TRBJ2-1, with no clear D. Trimming removed 4 bases from V and 0 bases from J, with 8 bases in between. The CDR3 extends over 14 amino acids. The germline CDR1 and CDR2 sequences are SGHRS and YFSETQ. CDR3 protein: CASSPAYSYNEQFF. The CDR3 DNA reads as TGCGCCAGCAGCCCAGCGTACTCCTACAATGAGCAGTTCTTC.

This sequence joins TRBV28 and TRBJ1-5; no definite D call. CDR3 length: 17 amino acids. The V end was cut by 2 bases, the J end by 4 bases, with 18 bases between. Germline-derived CDR1 and CDR2 are MDHEN and SYDVKM. CDR3 nucleotide sequence: TGTGCCAGCAGTTTACACGTAAGAGGGCCAATGAATCAGCCCCAGCATTTT. The encoded protein is CASSLHVRGPMNQPQHF.

V and J are TRBV4-1 and TRBJ1-1; a weak D match, TRBD1 (6 bases). The germline V and J ends were trimmed by 8 bases and 6 bases, with 16 bases remaining between them. Germline CDR1 MGHRA, CDR2 YSYEKL. The CDR3 length is 13 residues. This CDR3 reads CASHTQGSAEAFF. CDR3 DNA: TGCGCCAGCCATACCCAGGGGTCCGCTGAAGCTTTCTTT.

The rearrangement joins TRBV12-5 to TRBJ1-5; 9 bases match TRBD1. The CDR3 consists of 19 residues. CDR1 is LGHNT, CDR2 FRNRAP, per germline. V was pared by 3 bases and J by 2 bases, with 14 bases of the junction left unmatched. The CDR3 spells CASGFRRDREKVGNQPQHF. The CDR3 nucleotides read TGTGCTAGTGGTTTCCGCCGGGACAGGGAAAAGGTGGGCAATCAGCCCCAGCATTTT.